This T cell receptor (beta chain) was sequenced for a study of T cells in Graves' hyperthyroidism and ophthalmopathy. Findings of the study overall: Researchers found most expanded thyroid clonotypes above 0.001 in blood as well.

The CDR3 regions of TCR beta were amplified from RNA transcripts. An initial round of RT-PCR targeting the TCR CDR3 relied on the HTBI primer set. Each CDR3 protein is one row after TCRdb ran MiXCR on the multiplex PCR reads. The sample carries fewer than 500,000 distinct CDR3 sequences, roughly 14% recorded once. Comment on this clonotype: Its antigen remains unknown.

The CDR3 length is 17 residues. Looked up from germline, CDR1 is MGHRA and CDR2 is YSYEKL. The ends were cut back, 4 bases at V and 0 bases at J, with 16 bases in the middle. In making diagnoses, clinical symptoms, serum thyroxine and TRAb, thyroid ultrasound and orbital computed tomography were all used. The source of the PBMCs was 10 ml of fresh peripheral blood. The rearrangement links TRBV4-1 to TRBJ2-1; unclear D gene. The TCR sequence derives from a woman in her 30s with Graves' ophthalmopathy. The material sequenced was blood. This chain's CDR3 is CASSPDRSVSSYNEQFF. DNA of the CDR3: TGCGCCAGCAGCCCGGACCGCAGCGTAAGCTCCTACAATGAGCAGTTCTTC.